The 23 T cell receptor beta chains below all came from one sample that was sequenced in a study of T cells after yellow fever vaccination. TCRdb ran MiXCR on the 5' RACE reads and lists one entry per CDR3 protein. The table shows a few hundred thousand distinct CDR3 sequences, with 7.5% to 9% occurring only once. The input for sequencing was PBMCs, taken on the day of the first yellow fever vaccination. Receptor source: a young man who received the YFV17D yellow fever vaccine.

This clonotype was recorded many times. The V call is TRBV27, the J call TRBJ2-7, with D perhaps given as TRBD1 or TRBD2 (6 bases each). CDR1 and CDR2 from the germline V gene are MNHEY and SMNVEV (reference sequence). This CDR3 comprises 12 residues. V dropped 4 bases and J dropped 11 bases, with 15 bases sitting between them. The CDR3 nucleotides read TGTGCCAGCAGTTCCCTTGGGGGGCGCGAGTACTTC. Its translation: CASSSLGGREYF.

The CDR3 region has the DNA TGTGCCAGCAGGCGACCGGGACAGGGGCGGGGAGAGACCCAGTACTTC. Its translation: CASRRPGQGRGETQYF. The V and J genes are TRBV11-2 and TRBJ2-5; 10 bases agree with TRBD1. This CDR3 has 16 residues. Germline trimming cut 6 bases from V and 4 bases from J; bases unmatched to any gene: 11. CDR1 and CDR2 from the germline V gene are SGHAT and FQNNGV.

This clonotype was seen repeatedly, ten times or more. This chain joins TRBV6-2 or TRBV6-3 and TRBJ2-3; a possible D gene is TRBD2 (6 bases). Germline V gene lookup returns CDR1 MNHEY and CDR2 SVGEGT. With 5 bases removed from V and 3 bases from J, the gap between germline ends came to 12 bases. The CDR3 is 14 amino acids. As DNA, the CDR3 is TGTGCCAGCAGTCACGGGACTCCGACAGATACGCAGTATTTT. It encodes CASSHGTPTDTQYF.

The chain has TRBV2 and TRBJ2-7; D may correspond to TRBD1 or TRBD2 (6 bases each). The germline V gene has CDR1 SNHLY and CDR2 FYNNEI. The CDR3 sequence is 13 residues long. V gave up 6 bases and J gave up 4 bases, with 13 bases separating them. CDR3 DNA sequence: TGTGCCAGCAGGCCGGGGGCGCGATACGAGCAGTACTTC. This encodes CASRPGARYEQYF. Supplemented by reference TRBV2 and TRBJ2-7, the full variable domain reads EPEVTQTPSHQVTQMGQEVILRCVPISNHLYFYWYRQILGQKVEFLVSFYNNEISEKSEIFDDQFSVERPDGSNFTLKIRSTKLEDSAMYFCASRPGARYEQYFGPGTRLTVT.

This chain joins TRBV3-1 and TRBJ2-7; a weak D match, TRBD1 (5 bases). CDR1 is LGHDT, CDR2 YNNKEL, per germline (reference sequence). The V gene lost 4 bases and the J gene lost 3 bases, with 10 bases spanning the gap. The CDR3 runs to 13 residues. The CDR3 is CASSRGHDYEQYF. Here the CDR3 DNA reads TGTGCCAGCAGCCGAGGACACGACTACGAGCAGTACTTC.

The CDR3 nucleotides are TGCGCCAGCAGCTTGGGGCCGGGGGGCGAGCAGTACGTC. Protein: CASSLGPGGEQYV. The chain employs TRBV5-1 and TRBJ2-7; 7 bases align to TRBD2. Unmatched junction bases numbered 3, after V lost 0 bases and J lost 6 bases. CDR1 is SGHRS, CDR2 YFSETQ, per germline. There are 13 residues in the CDR3.

This clonotype was counted only a few times. The rearrangement links TRBV20-1 to TRBJ2-7, with D unclear. The germline V gene encodes CDR1 DFQATT and CDR2 SNEGSKA (reference sequence). V was clipped by 5 bases and J by 4 bases, with 9 bases between them. The CDR3 loop spans 11 amino acids. CDR3 coding DNA: TGCAGTGCTCCCCATCCTTACGAGCAGTACTTC. Amino acid sequence: CSAPHPYEQYF.

The chain is built from TRBV15 and TRBJ2-1; 10 nucleotides align to TRBD1. There are 14 residues in the CDR3. The J segment lost 4 bases and the V segment lost 7 bases, leaving 4 bases of the junction unmatched. Germline V gene data show CDR1 as LNHNV and CDR2 as YYDKDF (reference sequence). This CDR3 is CATTRDRGYNEQFF. CDR3 nucleotide sequence: TGTGCCACCACCCGGGACAGGGGATACAATGAGCAGTTCTTC.

Only a few counts were recorded for this clonotype. The CDR3 bases are TGTGCCAGCAGCTTAGGAGTTCGAACAGGGGAGCACGAGCAGTACTTC. This translates into CASSLGVRTGEHEQYF. V gene TRBV13 combines with J gene TRBJ2-7; TRBD1 agrees at 7 bases. This CDR3 has 16 residues. J was trimmed by 5 bases and V by 0 bases; bases with no gene match: 10. Germline values: CDR1 PRHDT, CDR2 FYEKMQ (reference sequence).

The chain carries TRBV10-3 and TRBJ2-1; the match to TRBD1 covers 7 bases. Germline V lookup: CDR1 ENHRY, CDR2 SYGVKD. J was trimmed by 5 bases and V by 0 bases; bases with no gene match: 4. There are 15 residues in the CDR3. This chain's CDR3 is CAISESWDRDNEQFF. Here the CDR3 DNA reads TGTGCCATCAGTGAGTCGTGGGACAGAGACAATGAGCAGTTCTTC.

This chain links TRBV6-1 with TRBJ1-2; the D is unclear. Germline V CDR1 and CDR2: MNHNS, SASEGT. CDR3 length equals 15 residues. V was cut by 5 bases and J by 8 bases, with 21 bases left in between. The CDR3 DNA reads as TGTGCCAGCAGTACCGCCGGCCGGCCAACCTACGGCTACACCTTC. Translation: CASSTAGRPTYGYTF.

This chain links TRBV12-3 or TRBV12-4 with TRBJ2-3; TRBD2 aligns across 9 bases. J gave up 4 bases and V 6 bases, and 5 bases lay outside the gene matches. The CDR3 spans 14 residues. In nucleotides, the CDR3 is TGTGCCAGCAGCCTGGGACTAGCATCAGATACGCAGTATTTT. It yields the protein CASSLGLASDTQYF.

The chain links TRBV11-2 to TRBJ2-1; the D is unclear. This CDR3 comprises 13 residues. Germline V gene data show CDR1 as SGHAT and CDR2 as FQNNGV. Trimming pared 4 bases from V and 8 bases from J, leaving 12 bases between. The DNA of the CDR3 is TGTGCCAGCAGCTCCCCGCCTTGGGATGAGCAGTTCTTC. It translates to CASSSPPWDEQFF.

This clonotype was found many times. V is TRBV25-1 and J is TRBJ2-7; D gene ambiguous. From germline, CDR1 is MGHDK and CDR2 SYGVNS. Trimming removed 5 bases at V and 4 bases at J, with 12 bases between. This CDR3 has 13 residues. CDR3 DNA sequence: TGTGCCAGCAGTCAAGGTGGTGGTTACGAGCAGTACGTC. This gives the protein CASSQGGGYEQYV.

The rearrangement links TRBV5-1 to TRBJ2-7, with 10 bases identical to TRBD1. From germline, CDR1 is SGHRS and CDR2 YFSETQ. J lost 5 bases, V lost 4 bases, and 9 bases had no gene match. The length of the CDR3 is 15 residues. CDR3 bases: TGCGCCAGCAGCCCCCTCGGGACAGGGGTAAACGAGCAGTACTTC. Protein sequence: CASSPLGTGVNEQYF.

This clonotype has a handful of counts. The chain carries TRBV29-1 and TRBJ1-1, with D tentatively TRBD1 (6 bases). Trimming took 4 bases from V and 8 from J, leaving 17 bases between them. The CDR3 has 13 amino acids. Germline V gene sequence: CDR1 SQVTM, CDR2 ANQGSEA. In nucleotides, the CDR3 is TGCAGCGTTGTTCTCACAGGGCGGGTCGAAGCTTTCTTT. Translation gives CSVVLTGRVEAFF.

V usage is TRBV2 and J usage is TRBJ1-6; 7 positions agree with TRBD1. The CDR3 length is 15 residues. V gave up 5 bases and J gave up 9 bases; unmatched junction bases: 10. Germline CDR1 and CDR2: SNHLY and FYNNEI. The DNA of the CDR3 is TGTGCCAGCAGTCGCGCAGGGGGACGGGGTTCACCCCTCCACTTT. This codes for CASSRAGGRGSPLHF.

The V gene is TRBV12-3 or TRBV12-4, the J gene TRBJ2-1; 13 positions agree with TRBD2. The CDR3 spans 15 residues. V trimming: 5 bases; J trimming: 9 bases; junction bases outside the gene matches: 7. The DNA of the CDR3 is TGTGCCAGCAGTCAGACTAGCGGGGGGATCGGTGAGCAGTTCTTC. Its translation: CASSQTSGGIGEQFF.

This clonotype was seen a handful of times. This sequence joins TRBV10-3 and TRBJ1-1, with a weak D call TRBD1 (5 bases). This CDR3 region has 12 residues. Germline CDR1 reads ENHRY; CDR2 reads SYGVKD. Trimming cost V 3 bases and J 7 bases, with 9 bases left between them. CDR3 in amino acids: CAISETGYEAFF. In nucleotides, the CDR3 is TGTGCCATCAGTGAAACAGGTTATGAAGCTTTCTTT.

This clonotype was seen more than once but under ten times. The chain joins TRBV5-1 to TRBJ2-2; D gene uncertain. Germline V gene data show CDR1 as SGHRS and CDR2 as YFSETQ. This CDR3 has 14 amino acids. Trimming removed 1 base from V and 5 bases from J, with 9 bases in between. The CDR3 DNA is TGCGCCAGCAGCTTGAGATCTTCTACCGGGGAGCTGTTTTTT. Its protein product is CASSLRSSTGELFF.

This clonotype was seen repeatedly, ten times or more. CDR3 residues: CASSRLEGQETQYF. The CDR3 region has the DNA TGTGCCAGCAGCCGACTAGAGGGACAAGAGACCCAGTACTTC. This rearrangement joins TRBV3-1 to TRBJ2-5; maybe TRBD2 (6 bases). Germline CDR1 and CDR2: LGHDT and YNNKEL (reference sequence). V was clipped by 4 bases and J by 2 bases, with 11 bases between them. This CDR3 has 14 amino acids.

Only a few counts were recorded for this clonotype. The rearrangement uses TRBV9 and TRBJ1-3; no clear D. The CDR3 runs to 15 residues. The V gene's germline CDR1 is SGDLS and CDR2 YYNGEE. V was shortened by 0 bases and J by 1 base, with 8 bases between the two germline ends. CDR3 amino acids: CASSVDGLSGNTIYF. The CDR3 DNA follows: TGTGCCAGCAGCGTAGATGGACTGTCTGGAAACACCATATATTTT.

This clonotype has only a few counts. The chain uses TRBV15 and TRBJ2-5, with unresolved D. Germline CDR1 LNHNV, CDR2 YYDKDF (reference sequence). The germline V and J ends were trimmed by 1 base and 3 bases, with 9 bases remaining between them. There are 14 residues in the CDR3. CDR3 nucleotide sequence: TGTGCCACCAGCAGAGTTTTCAGGAAAGAGACCCAGTACTTC. This translates into CATSRVFRKETQYF.